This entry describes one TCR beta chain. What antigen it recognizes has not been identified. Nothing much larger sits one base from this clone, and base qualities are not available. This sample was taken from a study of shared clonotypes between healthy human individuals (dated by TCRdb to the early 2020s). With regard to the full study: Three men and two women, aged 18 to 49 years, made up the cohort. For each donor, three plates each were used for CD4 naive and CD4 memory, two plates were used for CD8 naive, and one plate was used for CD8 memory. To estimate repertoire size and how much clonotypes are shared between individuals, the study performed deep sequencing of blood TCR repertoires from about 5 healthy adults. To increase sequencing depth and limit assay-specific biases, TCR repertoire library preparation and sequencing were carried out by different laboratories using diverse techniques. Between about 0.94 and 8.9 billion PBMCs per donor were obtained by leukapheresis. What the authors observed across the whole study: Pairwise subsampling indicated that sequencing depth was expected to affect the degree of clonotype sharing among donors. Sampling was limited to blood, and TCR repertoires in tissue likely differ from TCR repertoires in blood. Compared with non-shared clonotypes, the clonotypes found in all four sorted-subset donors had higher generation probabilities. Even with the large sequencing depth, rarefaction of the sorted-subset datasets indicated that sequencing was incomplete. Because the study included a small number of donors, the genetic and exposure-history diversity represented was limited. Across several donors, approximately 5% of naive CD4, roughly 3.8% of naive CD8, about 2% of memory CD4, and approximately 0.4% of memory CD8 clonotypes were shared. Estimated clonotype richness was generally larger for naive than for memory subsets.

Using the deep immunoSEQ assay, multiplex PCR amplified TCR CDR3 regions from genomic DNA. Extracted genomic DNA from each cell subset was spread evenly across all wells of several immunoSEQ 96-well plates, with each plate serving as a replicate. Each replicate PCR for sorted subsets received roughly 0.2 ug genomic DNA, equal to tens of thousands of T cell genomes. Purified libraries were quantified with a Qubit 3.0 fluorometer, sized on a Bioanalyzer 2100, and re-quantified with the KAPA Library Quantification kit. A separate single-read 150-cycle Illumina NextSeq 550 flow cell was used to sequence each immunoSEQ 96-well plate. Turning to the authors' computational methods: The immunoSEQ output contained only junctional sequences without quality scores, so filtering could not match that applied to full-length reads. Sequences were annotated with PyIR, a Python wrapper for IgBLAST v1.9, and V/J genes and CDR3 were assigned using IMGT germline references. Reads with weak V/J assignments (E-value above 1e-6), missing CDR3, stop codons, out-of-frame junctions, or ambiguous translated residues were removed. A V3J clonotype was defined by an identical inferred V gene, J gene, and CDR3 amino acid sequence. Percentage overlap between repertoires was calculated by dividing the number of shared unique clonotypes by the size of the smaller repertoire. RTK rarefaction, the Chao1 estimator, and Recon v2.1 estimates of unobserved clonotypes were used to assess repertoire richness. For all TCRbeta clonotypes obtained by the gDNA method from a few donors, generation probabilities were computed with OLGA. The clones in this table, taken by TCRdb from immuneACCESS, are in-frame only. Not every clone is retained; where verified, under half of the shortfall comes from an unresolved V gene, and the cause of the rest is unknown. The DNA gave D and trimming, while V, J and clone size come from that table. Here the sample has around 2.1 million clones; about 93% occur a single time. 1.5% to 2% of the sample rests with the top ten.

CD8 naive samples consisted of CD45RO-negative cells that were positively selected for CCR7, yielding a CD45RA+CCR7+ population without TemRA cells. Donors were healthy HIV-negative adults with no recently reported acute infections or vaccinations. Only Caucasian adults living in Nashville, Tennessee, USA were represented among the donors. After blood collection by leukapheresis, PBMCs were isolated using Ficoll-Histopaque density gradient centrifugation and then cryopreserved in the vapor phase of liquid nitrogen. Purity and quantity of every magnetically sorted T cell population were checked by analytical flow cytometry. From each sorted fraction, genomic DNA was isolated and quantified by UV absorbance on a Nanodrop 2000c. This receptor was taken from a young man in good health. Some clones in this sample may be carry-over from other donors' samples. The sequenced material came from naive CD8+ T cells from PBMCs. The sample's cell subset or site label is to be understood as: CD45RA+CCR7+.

The sequenced DNA: TGTGCCAGCGCCGGTGGGGAAACATGGGGCGAGCAGTACTTC. Its protein product is CASAGGETWGEQYF. The rearranged segments are TRBV27 and TRBJ2-7, with an unclear D gene assignment. From its cysteine to its phenylalanine, the CDR3 spans 14 amino acids. Kept here is only the CDR3 DNA, which spans 42 bases and is read in frame from base 1. According to the germline V gene (reference sequence), CDR1 reads MNHEY and CDR2 reads SMNVEV. V is cut by 8 bases and J by 6 bases, and the space between the germline ends is 20 bases.